The entry below gives a single T cell receptor (beta chain) sequence along with its context. Its matching antigen is unknown. This CDR3 region has 15 residues. CDR1 is SGDLS, CDR2 YYNGEE, per germline. V shed 4 bases and J shed 0 bases, with 14 bases lying between them. The sample originates from a study of cytomegalovirus exposure and HLA in healthy donors. Study conclusions and caveats: Some V segments could not be told apart, so they were left out, TRBV6-2 and TRBV6-3 among them.

The study ran its PCR with 60 Vbeta and 13 Jbeta primers. Original processing methods: There were about 80 million unique TCR beta chains by a later count, and approximately 11 million of them were shared. The data were produced by immunoSEQ multiplex PCR, yet TCRdb's version contains in-frame clones alone and is incomplete. That table is the source of V, J and clone size, and D and trimming were worked out from the DNA. The sample contains fewer than 120,000 clones, around 84% of which appear only once. The chain employs TRBV9 and TRBJ2-7; perhaps TRBD1 as D (6 bases). This receptor was identified in a woman aged 30 to 39 in good health and CMV-seronegative. The sequencing sample was made of PBMCs. As DNA, the CDR3 is TGTGCCAGCAGCCAACAGGGTGAGACCTCCTACGAGCAGTACTTC. This translates into CASSQQGETSYEQYF.